This T cell receptor beta chain stems from a study of OX40 agonist ivuxolimab in advanced cancers. TCRdb keeps only in-frame clones here, not all; method: immunoSEQ multiplex PCR. In the table there are 70,000 or so clones, just over 90% of which are singletons. Study results and caveats: CD8+ T cells (on average) carried more expanded clones than CD4+ T cells.

To note about this clone: Its antigen is unknown.

The V gene lost 7 bases and the J gene lost 4 bases, with 17 bases spanning the gap. This CDR3 contains 15 residues. Germline assignment: CDR1 LNHDA and CDR2 SQIVND (reference sequence). Sequenced material: CD4+ or CD8+ T cells sorted from blood, taken in a trial of the OX40 agonist ivuxolimab. The J gene is TRBJ1-3, the V gene TRBV19; D not certain. This clonotype was sampled from an adult with an advanced solid tumor such as melanoma, head and neck, liver or kidney cancer. The CDR3 sequence is CASTPGRSTGNTIYF. DNA for the CDR3: TGTGCCAGTACCCCCGGTCGGAGCACGGGAAACACCATATATTTT.